There are a few counts of the clone carrying this T cell receptor (beta chain). The antigen remains unidentified. Sequence at one end of the junction differs from germline and may be a read error. This sample was taken from a study of blood T cells in healthy people across ages. Study outcomes and limitations: Estimates based on one million T cells were treated as lower bounds.

Sample-barcoded 5' priming and a J-beta primer mix drove a second PCR of about 7 to 11 cycles. Unique molecular identifiers of 12 random nucleotides labeled each cDNA. TCRdb re-called the 5' RACE reads through MiXCR, storing one row per CDR3 protein. The table records roughly 1,700,000 distinct CDR3 sequences, 28% of them present only once. Germline CDR1 MNHEY, CDR2 SMNVEV (reference sequence). This CDR3 region has 19 residues. V is TRBV27 and J is TRBJ2-7; D gene ambiguous. The DNA end is a closer match to TRBJ2-5, so the J assignment may be wrong. The clonotype originates from a woman in her 30s in good health. The sequencing sample was made of blood. DNA of the CDR3: TGTGCCAGCAGCTTAAATCCCCCTTTTTATATCTCCCCTCAAGGGACCCAGTACTTC. This codes for CASSLNPPFYISPQGTQYF.